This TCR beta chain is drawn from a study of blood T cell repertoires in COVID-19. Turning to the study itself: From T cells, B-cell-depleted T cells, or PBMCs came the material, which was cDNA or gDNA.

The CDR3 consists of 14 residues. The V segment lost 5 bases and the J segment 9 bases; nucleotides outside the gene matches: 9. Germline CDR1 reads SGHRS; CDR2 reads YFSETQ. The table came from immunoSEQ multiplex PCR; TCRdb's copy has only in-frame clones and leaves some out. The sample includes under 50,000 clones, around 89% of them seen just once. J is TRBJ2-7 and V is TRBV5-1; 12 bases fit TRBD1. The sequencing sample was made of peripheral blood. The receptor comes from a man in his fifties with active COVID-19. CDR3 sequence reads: CASSTGTGGARQYF. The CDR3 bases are TGCGCCAGCAGTACCGGGACAGGGGGCGCTAGGCAGTACTTC.